This passage covers 9 T cell receptor beta chains from one sample sequenced in a study of blood T cell repertoires in COVID-19. Generated by immunoSEQ multiplex PCR, the TCRdb table keeps only in-frame clones and is missing some. The sample lists some 190,000 clones, 80% to 90% occurring once. Sequencing was carried out using peripheral blood. The source of these receptors is a middle-aged woman with COVID-19, enrolled during active disease.

The chain uses TRBV3-1 (or the pseudogene TRBV3-2) and TRBJ1-1; possible D gene TRBD1, 6 bases. V was trimmed by 5 bases and J by 11 bases, leaving 18 bases between them. CDR1 and CDR2 from the germline V gene are LGHDT and YNNKEL (reference sequence). This CDR3 contains 13 residues. CDR3 sequence reads: CASSSQQGSSAFF. In nucleotides, the CDR3 is TGTGCCAGCAGCTCCCAACAGGGATCTAGTGCTTTCTTT.

This chain connects TRBV18 to TRBJ2-5; 10 nucleotides line up with TRBD1. The CDR3 sequence is 15 residues long. V was clipped by 4 bases and J by 0 bases; unmatched bases: 2. From germline, CDR1 is KGHSH and CDR2 LQKENI. This chain's CDR3 is CASSQTGGHQETQYF. CDR3 DNA: TGTGCCAGCTCACAGACAGGGGGCCACCAAGAGACCCAGTACTTC.

The chain uses TRBV27 and TRBJ2-7; a possible D gene is TRBD1 (8 bases). This CDR3 is built from 14 residues. The ends were cut back, 4 bases at V and 7 bases at J, with 17 bases in the middle. Germline V gene data show CDR1 as MNHEY and CDR2 as SMNVEV (reference sequence). The chain's CDR3 is CASSSRQGRGEQYV. Here the CDR3 DNA reads TGTGCCAGCAGTTCTCGACAGGGGAGGGGGGAGCAGTACGTC.

V gene TRBV6-2 or TRBV6-3 combines with J gene TRBJ1-2; D possibly corresponds to TRBD1 (6 bases). The CDR3 contains 13 residues. Trimming removed 6 bases at V and 2 bases at J, with 10 bases between. Germline-derived CDR1 and CDR2 are MNHEY and SVGEGT. CDR3 sequence (DNA): TGTGCCAGCAGCCATGGACAGAACTATGGCTACACCTTC. It encodes CASSHGQNYGYTF.

The chain uses TRBV5-1 and TRBJ2-7; possible D gene TRBD1, 6 bases. In germline, CDR1 is SGHRS, CDR2 YFSETQ. The CDR3 runs 15 residues. Trimming removed 1 base from V and 2 bases from J, with 13 bases in between. CDR3 loop: CASSLSQGSTYEQYF. The CDR3 DNA reads TGCGCCAGCAGCTTGTCGCAGGGGAGCACCTACGAGCAGTACTTC.

This clone appeared a single time. The chain has TRBV11-3 and TRBJ2-3; D remains ambiguous. The CDR3 spans 13 residues. From germline, CDR1 is SGHNT and CDR2 YENEEA. V shed 3 bases and J shed 0 bases, with 4 bases lying between them. The CDR3 nucleotides read TGTGCCAGCAGCTTCGAGAGCACAGATACGCAGTATTTT. Encoded protein: CASSFESTDTQYF.

This chain connects TRBV15 to TRBJ2-1; 8 bases are shared with TRBD1. Per the germline V gene, CDR1 is LNHNV and CDR2 is YYDKDF (reference sequence). The CDR3 is made up of 17 amino acids. The J segment lost 4 bases and the V segment lost 5 bases, leaving 13 bases of the junction unmatched. The CDR3 loop is CATSETLGQGLYNEQFF. The CDR3, as DNA: TGTGCCACCAGCGAAACCCTCGGACAGGGACTGTACAATGAGCAGTTCTTC.

The V gene is TRBV27, the J gene TRBJ1-5, with D unclear. The V end was cut by 3 bases, the J end by 7 bases, with 13 bases between. Germline values: CDR1 MNHEY, CDR2 SMNVEV (reference sequence). The CDR3 contains 14 residues. The CDR3 region is CASSFAPRLQPQHF. CDR3 nucleotides: TGTGCCAGCAGTTTTGCGCCCCGATTACAGCCCCAGCATTTT.

This clone was observed a single time. V usage is TRBV27 and J usage is TRBJ1-1; D is possibly TRBD1 (6 bases). Germline CDR1 is MNHEY and CDR2 is SMNVEV (reference sequence). This CDR3 is built from 13 residues. The ends were cut back, 2 bases at V and 7 bases at J, with 11 bases in the middle. The CDR3 nucleotides are TGTGCCAGCAGTTTACTCAGGGGAAGTGAAGCTTTCTTT. As protein: CASSLLRGSEAFF.